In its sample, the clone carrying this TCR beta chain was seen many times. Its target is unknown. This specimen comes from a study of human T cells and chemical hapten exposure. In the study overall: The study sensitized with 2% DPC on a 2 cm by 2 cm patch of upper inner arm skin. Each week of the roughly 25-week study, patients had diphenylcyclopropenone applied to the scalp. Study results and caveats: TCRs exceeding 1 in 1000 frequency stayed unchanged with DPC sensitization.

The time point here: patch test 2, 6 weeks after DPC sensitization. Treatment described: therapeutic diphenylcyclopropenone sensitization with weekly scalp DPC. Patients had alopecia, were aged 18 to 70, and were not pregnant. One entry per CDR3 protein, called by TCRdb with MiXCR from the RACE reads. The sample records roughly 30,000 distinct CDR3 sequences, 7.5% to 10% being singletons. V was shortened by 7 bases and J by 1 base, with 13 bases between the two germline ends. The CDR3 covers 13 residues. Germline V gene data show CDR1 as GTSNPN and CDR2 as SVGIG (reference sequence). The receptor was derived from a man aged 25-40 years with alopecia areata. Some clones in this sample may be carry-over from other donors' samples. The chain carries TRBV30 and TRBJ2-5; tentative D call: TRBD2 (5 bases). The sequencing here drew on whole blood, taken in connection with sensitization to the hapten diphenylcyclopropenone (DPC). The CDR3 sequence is CAYLALFQETQYF. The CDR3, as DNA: TGTGCCTACCTAGCCCTCTTCCAAGAGACCCAGTACTTC.